This TCR beta chain was documented in a study of OX40 agonist ivuxolimab in advanced cancers. The method was immunoSEQ multiplex PCR; TCRdb's version includes in-frame clones alone and lacks a portion of them. This sample has around 70,000 clones, with around 84% found just once. The CDR3 runs to 16 residues. Germline trimming cut 0 bases from V and 7 bases from J; bases unmatched to any gene: 13. CDR1 is SGHRS and CDR2 is YFSETQ in the germline V gene. The sample consisted of CD4+ or CD8+ T cells sorted from blood, taken in a trial of the OX40 agonist ivuxolimab. This clonotype was obtained from an adult with an advanced solid tumor such as melanoma, head and neck, liver or kidney cancer. This chain connects TRBV5-1 to TRBJ2-7; 7 bases align to TRBD1. In DNA, the CDR3 is TGCGCCAGCAGCTTGGGGGACAGTCCCTTGTTACAGGAGCAGTACTTC. Translating gives CASSLGDSPLLQEQYF.